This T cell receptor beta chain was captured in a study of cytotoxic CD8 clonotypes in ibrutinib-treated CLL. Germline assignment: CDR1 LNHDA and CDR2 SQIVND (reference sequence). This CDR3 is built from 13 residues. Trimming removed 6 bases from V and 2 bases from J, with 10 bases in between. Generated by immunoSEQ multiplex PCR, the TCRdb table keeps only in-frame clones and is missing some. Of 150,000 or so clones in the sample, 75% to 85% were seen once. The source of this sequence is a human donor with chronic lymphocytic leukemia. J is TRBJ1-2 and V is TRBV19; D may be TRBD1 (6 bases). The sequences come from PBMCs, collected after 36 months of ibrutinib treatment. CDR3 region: CASRSRGNYGYTF. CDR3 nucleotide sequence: TGTGCCAGTAGGAGCAGGGGAAACTATGGCTACACCTTC.